The T cell receptor beta chain under discussion was sequenced for a study of pediatric ulcerative colitis. The V gene lost 3 bases and the J gene lost 8 bases, with 12 bases spanning the gap. The germline gives CDR1 ENHRY, CDR2 SYGVKD. CDR3 size: 13 residues. Regarding the study as a whole: Two rectal CDR3 clonotypes occurred in all ulcerative colitis patients.

A word on this clone: Antigen specificity is unknown.

TCRdb keeps only in-frame clones here, not all; method: immunoSEQ multiplex PCR. This table has approximately 40,000 clones, around 75% appearing once. Rectal tissue came from one to two pinch biopsies taken at colonoscopy. This clonotype was obtained from a boy between 10 and 17 years old with severe ulcerative colitis. The source material was gut tissue. The genes are TRBV10-3 and TRBJ2-3; TRBD1 might be the D (6 bases). CDR3 sequence reads: CAISETGKGTQYF. The CDR3 nucleotides read TGTGCCATCAGTGAAACAGGGAAAGGTACGCAGTATTTT.